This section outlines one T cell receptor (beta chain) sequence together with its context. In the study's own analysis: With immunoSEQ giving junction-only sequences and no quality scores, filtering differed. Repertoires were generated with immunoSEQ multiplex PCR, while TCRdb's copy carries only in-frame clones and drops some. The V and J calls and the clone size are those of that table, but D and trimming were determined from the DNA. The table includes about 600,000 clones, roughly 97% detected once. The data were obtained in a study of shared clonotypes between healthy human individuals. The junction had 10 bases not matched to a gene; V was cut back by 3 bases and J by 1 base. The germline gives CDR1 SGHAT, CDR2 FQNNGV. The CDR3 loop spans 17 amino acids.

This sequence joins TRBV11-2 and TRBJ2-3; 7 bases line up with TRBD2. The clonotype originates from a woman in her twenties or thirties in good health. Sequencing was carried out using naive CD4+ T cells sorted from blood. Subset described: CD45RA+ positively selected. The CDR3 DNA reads TGTGCCAGCAGCTTCCAAAGCGGGGTTTGGGGCACAGATACGCAGTATTTT. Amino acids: CASSFQSGVWGTDTQYF.